This T cell receptor (beta chain) was recovered during a study of technical replicates of blood from a few donors. Assay: immunoSEQ multiplex PCR; the TCRdb copy retains only in-frame clones and omits some. Counted here are 74,000 or so clones, 90% to 97% occurring once; the ten biggest clones make up more than 0.15%. CDR1 and CDR2 (germline): LNHDA, SQIVND (reference sequence). With 1 base removed from V and 7 bases from J, the gap between germline ends came to 7 bases. The CDR3 runs to 13 residues. The TCR sequence derives from a human donor in good health. The V call is TRBV19, the J call TRBJ2-2; D is perhaps TRBD1 (5 bases). The sequencing sample was made of T cells isolated from PBMCs. The CDR3 nucleotides are TGTGCCAGTAGTATAGGACAGATCGGGGAGCTGTTTTTT. Residues: CASSIGQIGELFF. Full variable domain (missing parts from reference TRBV19 and TRBJ2-2): DGGITQSPKYLFRKEGQNVTLSCEQNLNHDAMYWYRQDPGQGLRLIYYSQIVNDFQKGDIAEGYSVSREKKESFPLTVTSAQKNPTAFYLCASSIGQIGELFFGEGSRLTVL.